What follows are 13 T cell receptor beta chains derived from one specimen sequenced in a study of neurological immune-mediated disorders. TCRdb re-analysed the 5' RACE reads in MiXCR, keeping a single row per CDR3 protein. The sample lists more than 35,000 distinct CDR3 sequences, over 6% occurring once. The sample taken for sequencing was CD4+ T cells from blood. Receptors originate from a woman aged 40 to 50 in good health.

Ten or more counts support this clonotype. The gene calls are TRBV10-3 and TRBJ1-2; possible D gene TRBD1, 5 bases. In germline, CDR1 is ENHRY, CDR2 SYGVKD. Between the trimmed V and J ends, which lost 2 bases and 4 bases, there was a span of 11 bases. This CDR3 is built from 14 residues. CDR3 loop: CAISEAGPGYGYTF. Here the CDR3 DNA reads TGTGCCATCAGTGAGGCGGGGCCTGGCTATGGCTACACCTTC.

There are many counts of this clonotype. The chain is built from TRBV30 and TRBJ2-5, with 11 nucleotides matching TRBD2. The germline V gene encodes CDR1 GTSNPN and CDR2 SVGIG (reference sequence). The CDR3 totals 14 residues. V lost 8 bases and J lost 7; bases outside the gene matches: 12. CDR3 protein: CAGGVAGGPATQYF. The CDR3 DNA follows: TGTGCCGGAGGAGTAGCGGGAGGGCCGGCGACCCAGTACTTC.

This clonotype was seen ten or more times. This sequence joins TRBV5-1 and TRBJ2-7, with TRBD1 matching 9 bases. The CDR3 is 13 residues long. CDR1 is SGHRS, CDR2 YFSETQ, per germline. The J segment lost 2 bases and the V segment lost 7 bases, leaving 4 bases of the junction unmatched. The chain's CDR3 is CASGRDRAYEQYF. CDR3 nucleotide sequence: TGCGCCAGCGGCCGGGACAGGGCCTACGAGCAGTACTTC.

This clonotype was observed many times. The V and J genes are TRBV12-5 and TRBJ2-1, with 11 bases that match TRBD1. J gave up 6 bases and V 3 bases, and 4 bases lay outside the gene matches. The CDR3 extends over 15 amino acids. In germline, CDR1 is LGHNT, CDR2 FRNRAP. In DNA, the CDR3 is TGTGCTAGTGGTTTCACCGGGACAGGGGGCAATGAGCAGTTCTTC. As protein: CASGFTGTGGNEQFF.

In its sample, this clonotype was seen many times. The genes are TRBV6-5 and TRBJ1-2, with 10 bases aligning to TRBD1. Germline-derived CDR1 and CDR2 are MNHEY and SVGAGI. This CDR3 region has 15 residues. Trimming at V came to 4 bases and at J to 6 bases, leaving 8 bases not matched to a gene. CDR3 sequence reads: CASSLNRQGANGYTF. In DNA form, the CDR3 reads TGTGCCAGCAGTTTAAATCGACAGGGGGCAAATGGCTACACCTTC.

This clonotype occurred many times. This rearrangement joins TRBV4-3 to TRBJ1-4, with D maybe TRBD1 (6 bases). CDR3 length: 16 residues. V was pared by 2 bases and J by 0 bases, with 10 bases between. Germline V lookup: CDR1 LGHNA, CDR2 YSLEER. The CDR3 DNA reads TGCGCCAGCAGCCAAACGGGGGCGACAACTAATGAAAAACTGTTTTTT. As protein: CASSQTGATTNEKLFF.

This clonotype was seen repeatedly, ten times or more. The J gene is TRBJ2-7, the V gene TRBV9; 9 bases line up with TRBD2. This CDR3 is built from 15 residues. The J segment lost 0 bases and the V segment lost 4 bases, leaving 5 bases of the junction unmatched. Germline V gene lookup returns CDR1 SGDLS and CDR2 YYNGEE. CDR3 nucleotides: TGTGCCAGCAGCAAAACTAGCGGGCCCTCCTACGAGCAGTACTTC. It specifies CASSKTSGPSYEQYF.

This clonotype was observed many times. V is TRBV7-8 and J is TRBJ2-7, with D perhaps matching TRBD2 (5 bases). The V end lost 0 bases, the J end lost 1 base, and 13 bases lay between the germline ends. The CDR3 length is 16 residues. Germline V gene data show CDR1 as SGHVS and CDR2 as FQNEAQ. The CDR3 DNA reads as TGTGCCAGCAGCTTAGCGCGAGGGTTGAGTTCCTACGAGCAGTACTTC. It yields the protein CASSLARGLSSYEQYF. The full variable domain, in which reference TRBV7-8 and TRBJ2-7 provide the parts outside the CDR3, is GAGVSQSPRYKVAKRGQDVALRCDPISGHVSLFWYQQALGQGPEFLTYFQNEAQLDKSGLPSDRFFAERPEGSVSTLKIQRTQQEDSAVYLCASSLARGLSSYEQYFGPGTRLTVT.

This clonotype occurred many times. The chain recombines TRBV27 with TRBJ2-5; unclear D gene. Germline V gene lookup returns CDR1 MNHEY and CDR2 SMNVEV (reference sequence). Trimming removed 5 bases from V and 8 bases from J, with 15 bases in between. The CDR3 spans 13 residues. The CDR3 DNA reads as TGTGCCAGCAGTCCCCCGTATTCGCGTACCCAGTACTTC. Translating it yields CASSPPYSRTQYF.

The table lists this clonotype with many counts. The chain is built from TRBV28 and TRBJ2-3, with D maybe TRBD1 (6 bases). The V gene lost 5 bases and the J gene lost 6 bases, with 18 bases spanning the gap. From germline, CDR1 is MDHEN and CDR2 SYDVKM. The CDR3 is made up of 15 amino acids. The CDR3 nucleotides read TGTGCCAGCAGTCCTGGGGGCCCGCTGAGGGATACGCAGTATTTT. Its protein product is CASSPGGPLRDTQYF.

This clonotype was seen ten or more times. The chain uses TRBV20-1 and TRBJ2-7; 10 nucleotides agree with TRBD1. Germline loops: CDR1 DFQATT, CDR2 SNEGSKA (reference sequence). The V segment lost 6 bases and the J segment 3 bases; nucleotides outside the gene matches: 8. This CDR3 has 14 amino acids. CDR3 in DNA: TGCAGTGCAAAGGGGGACAGGGGTCGCTACGAGCAGTACTTC. Protein: CSAKGDRGRYEQYF.

This clonotype was detected ten times or more. V usage is TRBV6-1 and J usage is TRBJ1-3, with TRBD1 as a possible D gene (5 bases). V lost 4 bases to trimming and J lost 0 bases, with 13 bases between them. The CDR3 has 16 residues. The germline V gene has CDR1 MNHNS and CDR2 SASEGT. In DNA form, the CDR3 reads TGTGCCAGCAGTGTGGGACCCAAGAGCTCTGGAAACACCATATATTTT. Its translation: CASSVGPKSSGNTIYF.

This clonotype was seen repeatedly, ten times or more. The V and J genes are TRBV11-2 and TRBJ2-1, with D hard to call. CDR1 is SGHAT, CDR2 FQNNGV, per germline. V gave up 3 bases and J gave up 7 bases, with 13 bases separating them. CDR3 length: 14 amino acids. The CDR3 reads CASSFEAWENEQFF. DNA of the CDR3: TGTGCCAGCAGCTTTGAAGCGTGGGAAAATGAGCAGTTCTTC.